One sample yielded the 11 T cell receptor beta chains listed below, sequenced in a study of Ad26.COV2.S vaccination and SARS-CoV-2 variants. Sequencing used immunoSEQ multiplex PCR; TCRdb keeps in-frame clones, though not all of them. The sample records approximately 280,000 clones, more than 70% being singletons. Treatment described: some 19 received Ad26.COV2.S at low or high dose, single or two shots; about 5 received placebo; per-sample allocation not given. Sampling was performed 63 days after the first vaccine or placebo injection. Sequencing was performed on peripheral blood, taken in a trial of Ad26.COV2.S vaccine versus placebo. The receptor set was obtained from a person aged 18-60 years who received the Ad26.COV2.S COVID-19 vaccine or a placebo.

This clone turned up a few times. The chain uses TRBV6-2 or TRBV6-3 and TRBJ1-5; 9 bases match TRBD1. Germline V CDR1 and CDR2: MNHEY, SVGEGT. V was pared by 5 bases and J by 2 bases, with 16 bases of the junction left unmatched. The CDR3 is made up of 19 amino acids. CDR3 bases: TGTGCCAGCAGTAAAGCAATCCGGGACAGGGTATTTCGCAATCAGCCCCAGCATTTT. It codes for CASSKAIRDRVFRNQPQHF.

The CDR3 DNA sequence: TGCGCCAGCAGCTTGGGTGTGGGCTGGGGCGGGAACACTGAAGCTTTCTTT. It is translated as CASSLGVGWGGNTEAFF. The chain combines TRBV5-1 with TRBJ1-1, with D maybe TRBD1 (5 bases). The CDR3 runs 17 residues. CDR1 and CDR2 from the germline V gene are SGHRS and YFSETQ. V dropped 0 bases and J dropped 1 base, with 16 bases sitting between them.

The chain's CDR3 is CASSQEGGRYEQYF. The CDR3, as DNA: TGCGCCAGCAGCCAAGAGGGAGGGAGGTACGAGCAGTACTTC. The gene calls are TRBV4-1 and TRBJ2-7; 7 positions agree with TRBD2. V trimming: 0 bases; J trimming: 4 bases; junction bases outside the gene matches: 3. The CDR3 runs 14 residues. Germline V gene data show CDR1 as MGHRA and CDR2 as YSYEKL.

The CDR3 region is CASSWGSGNTIYF. CDR3 coding DNA: TGTGCCAGTAGCTGGGGCTCTGGAAACACCATATATTTT. This chain links TRBV19 with TRBJ1-3; D not certain. CDR3 length: 13 residues. Germline assignment: CDR1 LNHDA and CDR2 SQIVND (reference sequence). The V and J ends lost 6 bases and 0 bases respectively, with 6 bases between them.

The chain links TRBV7-6 to TRBJ2-5; D may be TRBD1 (5 bases). The CDR3 spans 16 residues. Between the trimmed V and J ends, which lost 3 bases and 0 bases, there was a span of 14 bases. The V gene's germline CDR1 is SGHVS and CDR2 FNYEAQ. CDR3 DNA sequence: TGTGCCAGCAGCTTCGGACACAGAAATTACCAAGAGACCCAGTACTTC. Translation gives CASSFGHRNYQETQYF.

This clone was seen a single time. This chain connects TRBV2 to TRBJ1-5, with TRBD1 identical over 7 bases. This CDR3 spans 16 amino acids. In germline, CDR1 is SNHLY, CDR2 FYNNEI. The V segment lost 4 bases and the J segment 0 bases; nucleotides outside the gene matches: 6. The CDR3 sequence: CASSGQGLYSNQPQHF. For the CDR3, the DNA is TGTGCCAGCAGTGGACAGGGCCTCTATAGCAATCAGCCCCAGCATTTT.

The chain couples TRBV24-1 to TRBJ2-2; D gene ambiguous. Trimming removed 9 bases from V and 4 bases from J, with 17 bases in between. This CDR3 has 15 amino acids. Germline V CDR1 and CDR2: KGHDR, SFDVKD. CDR3 sequence: CATSKGGLSTGELFF. For the CDR3, the DNA is TGTGCCACCTCGAAGGGTGGTCTTTCCACCGGGGAGCTGTTTTTT.

The chain links TRBV7-2 to TRBJ1-4; D is perhaps TRBD1 (6 bases). This CDR3 region has 14 residues. The germline V and J ends were trimmed by 1 base and 10 bases, with 13 bases remaining between them. Germline-derived CDR1 and CDR2 are SGHTA and FQGNSA. The CDR3 DNA sequence: TGTGCCAGCAGCTTAGGGGGGGCACAAGCAAAACTGTTTTTT. Translating it yields CASSLGGAQAKLFF.

The J gene is TRBJ1-2, the V gene TRBV30; D unresolved. The CDR3 contains 12 residues. Germline CDR1 and CDR2: GTSNPN and SVGIG (reference sequence). V lost 2 bases and J lost 4, with 8 bases in between. The chain's CDR3 is CAWSSGGYGYTF. The CDR3, as DNA: TGTGCCTGGAGTAGTGGCGGCTATGGCTACACCTTC.

The chain couples TRBV3-1 (or the pseudogene TRBV3-2) to TRBJ1-1; the match to TRBD1 covers 7 bases. J lost 1 base, V lost 5 bases, and 4 bases had no gene match. The CDR3 runs to 14 residues. Per the germline V gene, CDR1 is LGHDT and CDR2 is YNNKEL (reference sequence). DNA for the CDR3: TGTGCCAGCAGCAACCGGGACAGGAACACTGAAGCTTTCTTT. It codes for CASSNRDRNTEAFF.

This chain joins TRBV12-3 or TRBV12-4 and TRBJ1-2; D is undetermined. The CDR3 length is 13 residues. The ends were cut back, 6 bases at V and 4 bases at J, with 12 bases in the middle. DNA of the CDR3: TGTGCCAGCAGCCCCGAGGCCTCCTATGGCTACACCTTC. Translation: CASSPEASYGYTF.